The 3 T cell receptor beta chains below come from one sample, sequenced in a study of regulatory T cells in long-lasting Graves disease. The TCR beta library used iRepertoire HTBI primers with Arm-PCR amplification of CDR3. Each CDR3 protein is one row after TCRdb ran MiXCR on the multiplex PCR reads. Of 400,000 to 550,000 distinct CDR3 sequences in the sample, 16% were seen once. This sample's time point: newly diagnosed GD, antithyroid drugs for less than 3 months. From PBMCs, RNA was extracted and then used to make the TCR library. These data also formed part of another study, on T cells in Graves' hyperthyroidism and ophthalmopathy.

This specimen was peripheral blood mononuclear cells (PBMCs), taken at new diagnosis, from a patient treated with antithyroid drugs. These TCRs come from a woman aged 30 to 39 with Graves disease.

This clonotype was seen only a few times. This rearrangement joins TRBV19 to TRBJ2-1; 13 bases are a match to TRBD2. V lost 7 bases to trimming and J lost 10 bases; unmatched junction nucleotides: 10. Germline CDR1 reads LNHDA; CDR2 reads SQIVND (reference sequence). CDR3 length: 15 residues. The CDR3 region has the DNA TGTGCCAGTACCATGGGACTAGCGGGATCTAGCGAGCAGTTCTTC. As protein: CASTMGLAGSSEQFF. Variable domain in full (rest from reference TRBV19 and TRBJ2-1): DGGITQSPKYLFRKEGQNVTLSCEQNLNHDAMYWYRQDPGQGLRLIYYSQIVNDFQKGDIAEGYSVSREKKESFPLTVTSAQKNPTAFYLCASTMGLAGSSEQFFGPGTRLTVL.

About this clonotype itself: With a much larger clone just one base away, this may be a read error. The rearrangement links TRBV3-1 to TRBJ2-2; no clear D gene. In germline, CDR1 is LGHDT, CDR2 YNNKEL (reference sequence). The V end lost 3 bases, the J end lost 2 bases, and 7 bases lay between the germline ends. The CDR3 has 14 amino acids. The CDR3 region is CASSQGSNTGELFF. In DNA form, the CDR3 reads TGTGCCAGCAGCCAGGGTTCAAACACCGGGGAGCTGTTTTTT.

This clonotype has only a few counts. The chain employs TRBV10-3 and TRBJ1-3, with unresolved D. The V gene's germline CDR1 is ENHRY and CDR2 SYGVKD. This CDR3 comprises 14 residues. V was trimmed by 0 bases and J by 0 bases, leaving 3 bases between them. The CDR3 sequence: CAISESTSGNTIYF. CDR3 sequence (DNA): TGTGCCATCAGTGAGTCAACCTCTGGAAACACCATATATTTT.